The rows below give T cell receptor beta chains drawn from one sample of a study of shared clonotypes between healthy human individuals. Data came from immunoSEQ multiplex PCR; TCRdb stores just in-frame clones and leaves some out. The top ten hold more than 20% of the sample, which has over 800,000 clones, almost 95% seen once. Sequenced material: naive CD8+ T cells sorted from blood. These receptors all come from a man aged 30 to 45 in good health. Each CDR3 is given with its conserved first and last residue.

v_call: TRBV7-9
cdr3_aa: CASSPRGGGSIEQFF

v_call: TRBV7-8
cdr3_aa: CASSTKRGARYEQYF

v_call: TRBV28
cdr3_aa: CASSLGAGSYNEQFF

v_call: TRBV28
cdr3_aa: CASSPSGTRLVGELFF

v_call: TRBV29-1
cdr3_aa: CSVVQGGLGGETQYF

v_call: TRBV27
cdr3_aa: CASSSGTKYEQYF

v_call: TRBV18
cdr3_aa: CASSYVNLRDRRFTGELFF

v_call: TRBV27
cdr3_aa: CASSVKGSTDTQYF

v_call: TRBV9
cdr3_aa: CASSVEGTSGSRNEQFF

v_call: TRBV29-1
cdr3_aa: CSVDFGDTTDTQYF

v_call: TRBV7-9
cdr3_aa: CASSLGGVSYEQYF

v_call: TRBV13
cdr3_aa: CASSSGTADTQYF

v_call: TRBV5-5
cdr3_aa: CASSLALGLAVYEQYF

v_call: TRBV7-9
cdr3_aa: CASSSGTDTEAFF

v_call: TRBV25-1
cdr3_aa: CASSDGGGVSYEQYF

v_call: TRBV2
cdr3_aa: CASSEAGITTGTYEQYF

v_call: TRBV11-2
cdr3_aa: CASSLWGGSSTDTQYF

v_call: TRBV7-7
cdr3_aa: CASSDTSGRSYNEQFF

v_call: TRBV10-3
cdr3_aa: CAISELAGGNTGELFF

v_call: TRBV15
cdr3_aa: CATSPDRGYTGELFF

v_call: TRBV7-9
cdr3_aa: CASSSETGQETQYF

v_call: TRBV4-2
cdr3_aa: CASRLQGSGNTIYF

v_call: TRBV21-1
cdr3_aa: CASSKALGSGANVLTF

v_call: TRBV15
cdr3_aa: CATSRQNEKLFF

v_call: TRBV28
cdr3_aa: CASKASRDRVYGYTF

v_call: TRBV28
cdr3_aa: CASSDVGLAGNEQYF

v_call: TRBV6-5
cdr3_aa: CASSPGGNTGELFF

v_call: TRBV27
cdr3_aa: CASSWQGYEQYF

v_call: TRBV28
cdr3_aa: CASADRLALQETQYF

v_call: TRBV4-1
cdr3_aa: CASSQANRVRGYTF

v_call: TRBV19
cdr3_aa: CASSVNHRVFGNTEAFF

v_call: TRBV2
cdr3_aa: CASSEGQESLYEQYF